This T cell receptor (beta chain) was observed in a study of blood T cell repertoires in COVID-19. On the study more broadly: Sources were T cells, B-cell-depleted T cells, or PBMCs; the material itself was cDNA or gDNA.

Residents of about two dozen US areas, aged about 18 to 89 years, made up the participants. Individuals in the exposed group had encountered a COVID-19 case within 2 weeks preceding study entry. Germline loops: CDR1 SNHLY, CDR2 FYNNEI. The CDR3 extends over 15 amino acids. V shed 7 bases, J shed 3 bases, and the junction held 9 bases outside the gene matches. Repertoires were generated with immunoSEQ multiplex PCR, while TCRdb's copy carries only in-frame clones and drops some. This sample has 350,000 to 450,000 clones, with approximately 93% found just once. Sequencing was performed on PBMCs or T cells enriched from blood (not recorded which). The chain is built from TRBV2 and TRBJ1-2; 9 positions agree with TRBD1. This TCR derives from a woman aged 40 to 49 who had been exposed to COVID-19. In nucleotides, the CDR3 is TGTGCCAGCATTGGACAGGGGTTTAGTGACTATGGCTACACCTTC. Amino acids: CASIGQGFSDYGYTF. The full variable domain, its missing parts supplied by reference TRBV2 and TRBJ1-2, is EPEVTQTPSHQVTQMGQEVILRCVPISNHLYFYWYRQILGQKVEFLVSFYNNEISEKSEIFDDQFSVERPDGSNFTLKIRSTKLEDSAMYFCASIGQGFSDYGYTFGSGTRLTVV.